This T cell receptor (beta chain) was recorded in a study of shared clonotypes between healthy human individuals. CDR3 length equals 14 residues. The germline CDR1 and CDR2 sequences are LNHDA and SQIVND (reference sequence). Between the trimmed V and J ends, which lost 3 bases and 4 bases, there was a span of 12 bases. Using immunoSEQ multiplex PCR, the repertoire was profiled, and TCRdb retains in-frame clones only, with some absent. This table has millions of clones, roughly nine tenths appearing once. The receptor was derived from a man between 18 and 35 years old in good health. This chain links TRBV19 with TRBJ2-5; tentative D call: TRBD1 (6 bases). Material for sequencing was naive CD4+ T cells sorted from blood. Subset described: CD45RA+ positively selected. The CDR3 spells CASSMLARGETQYF. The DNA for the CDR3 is TGTGCCAGTAGTATGTTGGCCAGGGGAGAGACCCAGTACTTC. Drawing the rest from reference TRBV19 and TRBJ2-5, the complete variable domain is DGGITQSPKYLFRKEGQNVTLSCEQNLNHDAMYWYRQDPGQGLRLIYYSQIVNDFQKGDIAEGYSVSREKKESFPLTVTSAQKNPTAFYLCASSMLARGETQYFGPGTRLLVL.